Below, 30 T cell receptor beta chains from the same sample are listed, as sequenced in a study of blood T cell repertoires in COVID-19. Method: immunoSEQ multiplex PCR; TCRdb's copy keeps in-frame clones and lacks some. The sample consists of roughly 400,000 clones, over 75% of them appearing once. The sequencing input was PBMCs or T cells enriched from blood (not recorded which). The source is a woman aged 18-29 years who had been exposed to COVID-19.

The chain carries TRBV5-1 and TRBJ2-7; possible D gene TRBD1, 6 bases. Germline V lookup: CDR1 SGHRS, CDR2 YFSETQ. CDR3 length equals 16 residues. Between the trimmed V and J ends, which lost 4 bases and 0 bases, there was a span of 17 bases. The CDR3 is CASSRGWTDLSYEQYF. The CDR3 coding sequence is TGCGCCAGCAGCCGGGGCTGGACAGACCTCTCCTACGAGCAGTACTTC.

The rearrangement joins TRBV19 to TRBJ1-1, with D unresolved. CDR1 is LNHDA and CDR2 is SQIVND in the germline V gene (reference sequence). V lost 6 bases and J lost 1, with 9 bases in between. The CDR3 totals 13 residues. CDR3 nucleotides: TGTGCCAGTAGGAGGAGTGGGAACACTGAAGCTTTCTTT. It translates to CASRRSGNTEAFF.

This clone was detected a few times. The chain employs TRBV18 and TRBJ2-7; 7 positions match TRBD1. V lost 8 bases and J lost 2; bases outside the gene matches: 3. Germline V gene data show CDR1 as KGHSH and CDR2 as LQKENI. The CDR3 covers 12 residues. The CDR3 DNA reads TGTGCCAGCCAGGGGGAGACCTACGAGCAGTACTTC. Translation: CASQGETYEQYF.

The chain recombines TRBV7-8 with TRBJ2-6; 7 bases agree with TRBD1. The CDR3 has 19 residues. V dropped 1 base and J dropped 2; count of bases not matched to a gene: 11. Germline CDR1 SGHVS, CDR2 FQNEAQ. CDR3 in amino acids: CASSLVRDSPPAGANVLTF. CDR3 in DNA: TGTGCCAGCAGCTTAGTCCGGGACAGCCCCCCGGCTGGGGCCAACGTCCTGACTTTC.

The CDR3 is CSVKPGLDETQYF. The CDR3 nucleotides are TGCAGCGTCAAACCGGGACTAGATGAGACCCAGTACTTC. The chain employs TRBV29-1 and TRBJ2-5; TRBD2 agrees at 8 bases. With V trimmed by 6 bases and J by 5 bases, 8 bases remained unmatched. The germline CDR1 and CDR2 sequences are SQVTM and ANQGSEA. The CDR3 runs to 13 residues.

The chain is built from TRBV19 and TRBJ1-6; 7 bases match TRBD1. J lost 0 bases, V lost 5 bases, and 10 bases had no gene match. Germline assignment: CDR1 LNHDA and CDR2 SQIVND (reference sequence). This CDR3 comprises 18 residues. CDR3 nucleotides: TGTGCCAGTAGTCTAGGACAGGATCGTGGCTCCTATAATTCACCCCTCCACTTT. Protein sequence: CASSLGQDRGSYNSPLHF.

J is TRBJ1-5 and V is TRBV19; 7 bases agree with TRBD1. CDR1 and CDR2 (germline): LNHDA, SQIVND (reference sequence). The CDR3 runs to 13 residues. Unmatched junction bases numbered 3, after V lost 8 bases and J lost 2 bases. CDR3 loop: CASDDRGNQPQHF. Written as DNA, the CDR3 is TGTGCCAGTGATGACAGGGGCAATCAGCCCCAGCATTTT.

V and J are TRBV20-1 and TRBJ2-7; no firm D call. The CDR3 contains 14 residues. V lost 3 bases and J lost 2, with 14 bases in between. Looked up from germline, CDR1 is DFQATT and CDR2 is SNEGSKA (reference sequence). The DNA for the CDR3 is TGCAGTGCTAGTCTTCCGCAGCGAACCTACGAGCAGTACTTC. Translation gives CSASLPQRTYEQYF.

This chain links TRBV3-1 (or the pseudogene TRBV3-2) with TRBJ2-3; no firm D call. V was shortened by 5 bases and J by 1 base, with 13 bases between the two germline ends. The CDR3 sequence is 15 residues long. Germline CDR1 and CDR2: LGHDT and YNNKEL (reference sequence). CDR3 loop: CASSFTPLGTDTQYF. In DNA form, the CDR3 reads TGTGCCAGCAGCTTTACACCCCTAGGCACAGATACGCAGTATTTT.

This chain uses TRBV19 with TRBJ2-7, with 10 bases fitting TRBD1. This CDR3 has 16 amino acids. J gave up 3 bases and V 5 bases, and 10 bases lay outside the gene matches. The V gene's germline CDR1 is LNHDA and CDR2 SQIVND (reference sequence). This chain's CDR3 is CASSLTGTGDIYEQYF. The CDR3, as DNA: TGTGCCAGTAGTCTTACCGGGACAGGGGATATCTACGAGCAGTACTTC.

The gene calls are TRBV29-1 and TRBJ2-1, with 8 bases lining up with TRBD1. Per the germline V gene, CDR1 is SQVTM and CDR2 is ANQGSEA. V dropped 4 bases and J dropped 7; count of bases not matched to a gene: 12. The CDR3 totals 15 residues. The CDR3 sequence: CSVVLSGGAGNEQFF. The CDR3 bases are TGCAGCGTTGTTCTTTCAGGGGGCGCCGGGAATGAGCAGTTCTTC.

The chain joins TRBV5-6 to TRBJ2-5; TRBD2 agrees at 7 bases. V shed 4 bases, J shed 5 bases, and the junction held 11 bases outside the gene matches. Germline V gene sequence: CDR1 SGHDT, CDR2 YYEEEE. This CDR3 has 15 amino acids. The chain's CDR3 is CASSTQRAGGETQYF. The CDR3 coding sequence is TGTGCCAGCAGCACCCAGCGGGCCGGGGGGGAGACCCAGTACTTC.

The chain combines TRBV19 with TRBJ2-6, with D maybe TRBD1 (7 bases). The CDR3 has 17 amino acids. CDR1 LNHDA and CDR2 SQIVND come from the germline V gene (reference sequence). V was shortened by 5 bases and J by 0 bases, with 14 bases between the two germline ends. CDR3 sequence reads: CASSRGTASSGANVLTF. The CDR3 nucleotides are TGTGCCAGTAGTCGCGGGACAGCTAGCTCTGGGGCCAACGTCCTGACTTTC.

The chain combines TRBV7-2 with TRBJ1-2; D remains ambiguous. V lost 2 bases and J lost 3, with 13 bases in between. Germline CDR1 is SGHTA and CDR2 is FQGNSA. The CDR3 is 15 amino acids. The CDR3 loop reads CASSLKGLSYYGYTF. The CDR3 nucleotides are TGTGCCAGCAGCTTAAAAGGACTGAGCTACTATGGCTACACCTTC.

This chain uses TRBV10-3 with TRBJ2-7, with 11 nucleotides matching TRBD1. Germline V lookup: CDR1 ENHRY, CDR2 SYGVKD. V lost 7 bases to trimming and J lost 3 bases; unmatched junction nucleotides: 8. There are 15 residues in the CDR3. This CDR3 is CAIKLGQGVGYEQYF. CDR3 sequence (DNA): TGTGCCATCAAATTGGGACAGGGGGTAGGCTACGAGCAGTACTTC.

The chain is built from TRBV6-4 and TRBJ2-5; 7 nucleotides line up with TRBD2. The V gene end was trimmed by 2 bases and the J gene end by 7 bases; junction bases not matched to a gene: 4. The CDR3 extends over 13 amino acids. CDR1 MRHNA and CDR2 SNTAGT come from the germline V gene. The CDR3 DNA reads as TGTGCCAGCAGTGACGGGGTAGCGGGGACCCAGTACTTC. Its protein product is CASSDGVAGTQYF.

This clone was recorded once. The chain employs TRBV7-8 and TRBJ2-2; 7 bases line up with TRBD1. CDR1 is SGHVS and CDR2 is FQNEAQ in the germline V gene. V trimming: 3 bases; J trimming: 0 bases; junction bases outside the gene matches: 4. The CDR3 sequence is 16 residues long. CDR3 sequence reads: CASSFLGQPNTGELFF. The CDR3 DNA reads TGTGCCAGCAGCTTCCTGGGACAGCCGAACACCGGGGAGCTGTTTTTT.

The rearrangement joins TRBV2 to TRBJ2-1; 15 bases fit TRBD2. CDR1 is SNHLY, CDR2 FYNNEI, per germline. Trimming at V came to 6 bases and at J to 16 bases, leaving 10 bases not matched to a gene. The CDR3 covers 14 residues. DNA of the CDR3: TGTGCCAGCAGGACGGGACTAGCGGGAGGACTAGCTTTCTTC. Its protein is CASRTGLAGGLAFF.

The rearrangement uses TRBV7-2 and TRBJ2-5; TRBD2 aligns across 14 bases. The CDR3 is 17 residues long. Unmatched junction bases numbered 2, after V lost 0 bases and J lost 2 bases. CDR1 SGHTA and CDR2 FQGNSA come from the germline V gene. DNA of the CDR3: TGTGCCAGCAGCTTAGCGGGGACTAGCGGGGGTCAAGAGACCCAGTACTTC. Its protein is CASSLAGTSGGQETQYF.

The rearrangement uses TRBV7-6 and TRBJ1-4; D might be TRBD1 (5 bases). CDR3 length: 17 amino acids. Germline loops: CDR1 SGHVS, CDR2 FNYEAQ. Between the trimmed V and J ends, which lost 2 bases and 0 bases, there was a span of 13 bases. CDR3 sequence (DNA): TGTGCCAGCAGCTTATTGAGGCTAGGGGCAACTAATGAAAAACTGTTTTTT. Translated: CASSLLRLGATNEKLFF. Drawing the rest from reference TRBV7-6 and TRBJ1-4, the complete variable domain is GAGVSQSPRYKVTKRGQDVALRCDPISGHVSLYWYRQALGQGPEFLTYFNYEAQQDKSGLPNDRFSAERPEGSISTLTIQRTEQRDSAMYRCASSLLRLGATNEKLFFGSGTQLSVL.

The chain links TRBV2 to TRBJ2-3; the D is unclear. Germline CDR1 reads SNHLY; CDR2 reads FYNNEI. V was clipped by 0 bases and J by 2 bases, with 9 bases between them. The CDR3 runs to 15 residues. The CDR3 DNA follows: TGTGCCAGCAGTGAAGCACCAAGCCTCACAGATACGCAGTATTTT. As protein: CASSEAPSLTDTQYF.

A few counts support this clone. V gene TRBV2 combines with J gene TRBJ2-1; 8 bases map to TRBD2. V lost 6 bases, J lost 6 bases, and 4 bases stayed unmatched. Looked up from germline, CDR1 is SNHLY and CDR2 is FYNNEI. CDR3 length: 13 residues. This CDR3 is CASRETSGNEQFF. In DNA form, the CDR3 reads TGTGCCAGCAGGGAAACTAGCGGCAATGAGCAGTTCTTC.

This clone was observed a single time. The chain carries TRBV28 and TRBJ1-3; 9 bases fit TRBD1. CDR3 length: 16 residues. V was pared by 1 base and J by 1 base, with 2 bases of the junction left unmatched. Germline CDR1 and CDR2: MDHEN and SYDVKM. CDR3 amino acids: CASSLYGTGSGNTIYF. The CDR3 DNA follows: TGTGCCAGCAGTTTATATGGGACAGGGTCTGGAAACACCATATATTTT.

The CDR3 DNA follows: TGTGCCAGCAGCTTTGGGGACAGCTACAATGAGCAGTTCTTC. Encoded protein: CASSFGDSYNEQFF. The chain uses TRBV11-3 and TRBJ2-1, with 7 bases matching TRBD1. The ends lost 3 bases at V and 3 bases at J; junction bases unmatched: 2. The CDR3 length is 14 residues. Per the germline V gene, CDR1 is SGHNT and CDR2 is YENEEA.

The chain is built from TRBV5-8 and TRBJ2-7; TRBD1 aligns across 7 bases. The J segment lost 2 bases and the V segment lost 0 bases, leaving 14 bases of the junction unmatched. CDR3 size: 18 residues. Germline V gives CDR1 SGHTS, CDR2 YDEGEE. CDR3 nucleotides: TGTGCCAGCAGCTTGGTTACAGGGGCCTCCAGCCTTCCCTACGAGCAGTACTTC. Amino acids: CASSLVTGASSLPYEQYF.

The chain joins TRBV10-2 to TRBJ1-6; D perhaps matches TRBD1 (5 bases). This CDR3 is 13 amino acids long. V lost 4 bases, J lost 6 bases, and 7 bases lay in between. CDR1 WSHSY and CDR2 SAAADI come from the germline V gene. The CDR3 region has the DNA TGCGCCAGCAGTGTTCAGGGTAATTCACCCCTCCACTTT. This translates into CASSVQGNSPLHF.

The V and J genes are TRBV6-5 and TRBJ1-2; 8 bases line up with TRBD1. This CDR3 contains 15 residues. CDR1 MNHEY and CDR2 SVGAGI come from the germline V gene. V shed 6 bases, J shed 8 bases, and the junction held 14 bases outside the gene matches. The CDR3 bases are TGTGCCAGCAGCGGGAAAACAGGGGGGGTCTTAGGCTACACCTTC. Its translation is CASSGKTGGVLGYTF.

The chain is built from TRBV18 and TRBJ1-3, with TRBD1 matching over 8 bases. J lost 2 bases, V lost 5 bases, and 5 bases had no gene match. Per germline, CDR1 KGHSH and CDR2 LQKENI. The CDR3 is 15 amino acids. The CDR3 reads CASSGQGLAGNTIYF. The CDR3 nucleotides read TGTGCCAGCTCAGGACAGGGATTAGCTGGAAACACCATATATTTT.

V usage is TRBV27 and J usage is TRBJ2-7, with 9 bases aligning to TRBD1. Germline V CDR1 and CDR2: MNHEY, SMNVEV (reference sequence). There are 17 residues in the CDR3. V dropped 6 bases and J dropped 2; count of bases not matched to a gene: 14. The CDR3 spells CASRRSHKDRGAYEQYF. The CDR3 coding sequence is TGTGCCAGCAGACGGTCCCACAAGGACAGGGGTGCCTACGAGCAGTACTTC.

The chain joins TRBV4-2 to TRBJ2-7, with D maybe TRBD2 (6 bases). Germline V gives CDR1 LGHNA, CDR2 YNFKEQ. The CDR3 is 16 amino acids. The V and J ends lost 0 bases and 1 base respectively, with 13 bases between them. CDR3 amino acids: CASSQDSTGVSYEQYF. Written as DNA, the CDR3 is TGTGCCAGCAGCCAAGATAGCACGGGGGTATCCTACGAGCAGTACTTC.